This T cell receptor (beta chain) was sequenced in a study of beta chain features in type 1 diabetes. Looking at the study overall: All samples combined gave around 100,000,000 sorted cells for examination.

As to this clone: Its antigen is undetermined.

The sequenced template was cDNA made from the entire isolated RNA. Using immunoSEQ multiplex PCR, the repertoire was profiled, and TCRdb retains in-frame clones only, with some absent. Counted here are hundreds of thousands of clones, around 10% occurring once; the ten biggest clones make up approximately 0.035%. Sorting that relied on CD45RO/CCR7/CD25/CD127/CD95/CD27 yielded CD4+ naive, central memory, regulatory and stem cell-like memory cells. Whole-study findings and limits: A definitive answer on HLA type influencing TCRB rearrangement was not reached here. When cDNA is sequenced, cells with high TCR expression could be over-represented.

Germline V gene sequence: CDR1 KGHSH, CDR2 LQKENI. CDR3 size: 15 residues. Trimming shortened V by 4 bases and J by 4 bases, and 16 bases separated the two germline ends. The chain carries TRBV18 and TRBJ1-2, with TRBD1 as a possible D gene (6 bases). Sequencing was performed on naive CD4+ T cells from blood. The receptor comes from a woman aged 18-29 years in good health. The chain's CDR3 is CASSRGKDSSYGYTF. CDR3 nucleotides: TGTGCCAGCTCACGCGGAAAGGACAGTAGCTATGGCTACACCTTC.